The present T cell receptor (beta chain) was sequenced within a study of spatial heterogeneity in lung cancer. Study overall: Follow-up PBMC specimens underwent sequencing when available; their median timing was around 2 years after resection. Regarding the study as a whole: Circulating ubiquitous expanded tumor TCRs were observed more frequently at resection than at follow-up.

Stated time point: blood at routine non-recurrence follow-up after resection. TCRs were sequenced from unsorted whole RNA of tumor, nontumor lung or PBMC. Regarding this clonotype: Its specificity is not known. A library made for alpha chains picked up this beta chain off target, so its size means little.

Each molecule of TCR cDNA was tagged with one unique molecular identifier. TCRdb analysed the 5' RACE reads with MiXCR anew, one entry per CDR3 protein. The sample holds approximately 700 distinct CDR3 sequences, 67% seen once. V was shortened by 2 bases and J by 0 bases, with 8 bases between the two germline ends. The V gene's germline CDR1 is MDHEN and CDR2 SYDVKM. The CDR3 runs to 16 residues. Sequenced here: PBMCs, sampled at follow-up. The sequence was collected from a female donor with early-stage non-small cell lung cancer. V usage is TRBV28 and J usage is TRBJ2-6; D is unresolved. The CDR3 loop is CASSLGHFSGANVLTF. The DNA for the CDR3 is TGTGCCAGCAGTTTAGGGCACTTCTCTGGGGCCAACGTCCTGACTTTC.